Listed below are T cell receptor beta chains from one sample, sequenced in a study of cytomegalovirus exposure and HLA in healthy donors. Using immunoSEQ multiplex PCR, the repertoire was profiled, and TCRdb retains in-frame clones only, with some absent. The data contain about 130,000 clones, around 83% of them singletons. The source material was PBMCs. The origin of the receptors is a woman under 40 in good health and CMV-seropositive. The CDR3 runs from the conserved cysteine through the conserved F or W. D genes are given only for firm matches. The size field is filled for only some rows; it gives once, few, many or a size class.

CDR3nt,CDR3aa,j_gene,abundance,v_gene,d_gene
TGTGCCAGCAGCCGAGGGGAGGGCCGAGGTGAAAAACTGTTTTTT,CASSRGEGRGEKLFF,TRBJ1-4,once,TRBV7-7,-
TGTGCCAGCAGTGCCGGGACTAGCAATGAGCAGTTCTTC,CASSAGTSNEQFF,TRBJ2-1,-,TRBV6-1,TRBD2
TGTGCCAGCAGCTTCCCGTCCTATGGCTACACCTTC,CASSFPSYGYTF,TRBJ1-2,-,TRBV11-2,-
TGCGCCAGCCGACCGGGACAGCAAGAGACCCAGTACTTC,CASRPGQQETQYF,TRBJ2-5,-,TRBV5-1,TRBD1
TGTGCCAGCAGTTACGGGACAACCACCTACGAGCAGTACTTC,CASSYGTTTYEQYF,TRBJ2-7,-,TRBV6-6,-
TGCAGCGTAGGACCGCCGGTGGAGGGTGGCTACACCTTC,CSVGPPVEGGYTF,TRBJ1-2,-,TRBV29-1,-
TGTGCCAGCAGTCGGACAGCCGATCAGCCCCAGCATTTT,CASSRTADQPQHF,TRBJ1-5,-,TRBV6-5,-
TGCGCCAGCACCTCTGTGACAGCGGGAGGCTACGAGCAGTACTTC,CASTSVTAGGYEQYF,TRBJ2-7,once,TRBV5-1,TRBD2
TGTGCCAGCAGCTTTCAGGGGGCGGAGGGCATTCAGTACTTC,CASSFQGAEGIQYF,TRBJ2-4,-,TRBV5-4,TRBD1
TGTGCCAGCTCACCCTACCGTGATTACGAGCAGTACTTC,CASSPYRDYEQYF,TRBJ2-7,-,TRBV18,-
TGTGCCAGTAGTGCCAGGGTTCGGTCCTCCGGCAATGAGCAGTTCTTC,CASSARVRSSGNEQFF,TRBJ2-1,-,TRBV19,-
TGTGCCAGCAGCCTCCAGACAGGGGTGAGCGAAAAACTGTTTTTT,CASSLQTGVSEKLFF,TRBJ1-4,-,TRBV7-9,TRBD1
TGTGCCAGCAGCCAAGATTGGGGCAAGGGAGAGACCCAGTACTTC,CASSQDWGKGETQYF,TRBJ2-5,-,TRBV4-2,-
TGTGCCAGCAGTCCAGGGACTAGCACAGATACGCAGTATTTT,CASSPGTSTDTQYF,TRBJ2-3,-,TRBV28,-
TGTGCCAGCAGTTCCGGGACTGAGAATGAAAAACTGTTTTTT,CASSSGTENEKLFF,TRBJ1-4,-,TRBV28,-
TGTGCCAGCAGTGAGGACATGAATCAGCCCCAGCATTTT,CASSEDMNQPQHF,TRBJ1-5,-,TRBV28,-